The clone carrying this TCR beta chain was observed a few times. The antigen is unknown. The data originate from a study of T cell responses to AZD1222 COVID-19 vaccine. Regarding the study as a whole: Donors skewed white British and female; clonal diversity was possibly underestimated. Nearly half of spike-specific TCRs reportedly target variant regions that are unmutated in the B.1.351 and B.1.1.7 variants. The span of vaccine-associated CD4 TCRs extended across spike, with dominance at 160-218 and 743-854. Repertoires were sampled only after the peak T cell response.

Here immunoSEQ multiplex PCR was the method, and the copy in TCRdb shows in-frame clones only, minus some. The sample carries approximately 140,000 clones, 92% recorded once. CDR1 LNHDA and CDR2 SQIVND come from the germline V gene (reference sequence). The V and J ends lost 9 bases and 0 bases, in that order; junction bases with no gene match: 9. The CDR3 is made up of 15 amino acids. The sequence came from an adult who received the AZD1222 COVID-19 vaccine. The gene calls are TRBV19 and TRBJ2-3; 7 nucleotides align to TRBD1. The sequencing here drew on peripheral blood, taken 28 days after the second AZD1222 dose. This chain's CDR3 is CARDSGGPSTDTQYF. The CDR3 bases are TGTGCCAGGGACTCAGGGGGACCTAGCACAGATACGCAGTATTTT.